This TCR beta chain was identified in a study of T cell responses to AZD1222 COVID-19 vaccine (dated by TCRdb to the early 2020s). For context, the study as a whole: AZD1222 recipients given second doses at about 4 weeks or at about 12 weeks were pooled, since spike-specific TCR depth and breadth were not found to differ between the two schedules. A total of over 230 trial participants underwent TCR sequencing, of whom about 200 had received two doses of AZD1222 and 26 had received two doses of the MenACWY control vaccine. Enrollment into the trials was organized by age into subgroups of 18-55, 56-69 and 70-plus years, and those subgroups contained roughly 140, 27 and 60 TCR-sequenced participants, respectively. Points the paper makes about the study in general: Participants were mostly white British, with more females than males. The authors suggested clonal diversity may have been underestimated. No day 14 peak-response samples were available, so repertoires were characterized only after the peak T cell response. After two AZD1222 doses, spike-specific TCR breadth and depth were significantly higher than at day 0 and than in MenACWY recipients. Conclusions about previously exposed vaccinees are limited, since just a handful of AZD1222 recipients were seropositive for SARS-CoV-2 at baseline. The vaccine-associated CD4 TCRs covered the entire spike protein, and the dominant responses fell in regions 160-218 and 743-854. The 56-69-year group was small, and its depth increase did not reach significance, likely because of low power. Reportedly, almost half of the unique spike-specific TCRs recognized epitopes lying outside the regions that are mutated in the B.1.351 and B.1.1.7 variants.

The CDR3 sequence holds 14 residues, the cysteine and phenylalanine included. Left in the record is the CDR3 DNA by itself, 42 bases read in frame from the first base. V drops 6 bases and J drops 3 bases, leaving 13 bases in between. CDR1 is given as SGHRS and CDR2 as YFSETQ, both from the germline V gene. The CDR3 regions of human TCRbeta chains were subjected to immunosequencing. The authors' analysis ran thus. TCRs in the repertoires were compared against a reference library of SARS-CoV-2-specific TCRs that had been generated with the MIRA antigen-specificity platform. Breadth was defined as the fraction of unique TCRs that were SARS-CoV-2-associated. Depth was defined as the fraction of total T cells that were SARS-CoV-2-associated. Using the MIRA data, each spike-specific TCR was assigned both to the spike region to which the TCR was reactive and to a CD4 or CD8 class. Log10-transformed breadth and depth values were compared by one-way ANOVA with Sidak's multiple comparisons tests. The table comes from immuneACCESS by way of TCRdb, which keeps in-frame sequences with V and J called. Part of the clones is missing from these tables; in studies checked, under half for an unresolved V gene and the rest for unknown reasons. Clonal size and the V and J genes are those of that table, whereas D and trimming came from the DNA. The sample yields 180,000 or so clones; 70% to 90% were counted once. Clones ranked in the top ten supply under 2% of the sample.

Comment on this clone: What this receptor recognizes is not known. No clone much larger than this one lies a single base away; base qualities are absent.

According to the study, the label for this sample's time point signals: baseline before first vaccination. Vaccinee samples came from UK trials COV001 and COV002, including a single-blind randomized controlled phase 2/3 trial of AZD1222 (ChAdOx1 nCoV-19) in healthy adults. Trial participant PBMC samples were collected at day 0 and day 28 after the second dose for TCRbeta chain sequencing. This specimen consisted of peripheral blood, obtained on day 0 of AZD1222 vaccination. The chain joins TRBV5-1 to TRBJ2-1; the D region possibly corresponds to TRBD2 (6 bases align). The clonotype comes from an adult in good health. The CDR3 protein: CASTPGDYYNEQFF. The DNA sequence is as follows: TGCGCCAGCACCCCGGGAGACTACTACAATGAGCAGTTCTTC.